This T cell receptor beta chain derives from a study of shared clonotypes between healthy human individuals. At the level of the study: Three CD4 naive, three CD4 memory, two CD8 naive and one CD8 memory plate were used per donor.

As for this clone: Its specificity is unknown.

Execution of the assay was at deep level. Assay used: immunoSEQ multiplex PCR; TCRdb lists only in-frame clones, some missing. The table lists some 2,000,000 clones, approximately 95% of them singletons. Study-wide results and limits: As a rule, naive subsets had a larger estimated richness than memory subsets. A small donor pool kept down the genetic and exposure-history diversity that was represented.

Germline CDR1 is LNHNV and CDR2 is YYDKDF (reference sequence). This CDR3 has 18 amino acids. V was trimmed by 0 bases and J by 1 base, leaving 16 bases between them. The TCR originated in a man in his late teens or twenties in good health. The V gene is TRBV15, the J gene TRBJ1-5, with D maybe TRBD1 (5 bases). Sample: naive CD4+ T cells sorted from blood. Subset noted: CD45RA+ positively selected. As DNA, the CDR3 is TGTGCCACCAGCAGAGATTACGGGTCAGGGTTAAGCAATCAGCCCCAGCATTTT. Encoded protein: CATSRDYGSGLSNQPQHF. Full variable domain (remainder filled in from reference TRBV15 and TRBJ1-5): DAMVIQNPRYQVTQFGKPVTLSCSQTLNHNVMYWYQQKSSQAPKLLFHYYDKDFNNEADTPDNFQSRRPNTSFCFLDIRSPGLGDTAMYLCATSRDYGSGLSNQPQHFGDGTRLSIL.